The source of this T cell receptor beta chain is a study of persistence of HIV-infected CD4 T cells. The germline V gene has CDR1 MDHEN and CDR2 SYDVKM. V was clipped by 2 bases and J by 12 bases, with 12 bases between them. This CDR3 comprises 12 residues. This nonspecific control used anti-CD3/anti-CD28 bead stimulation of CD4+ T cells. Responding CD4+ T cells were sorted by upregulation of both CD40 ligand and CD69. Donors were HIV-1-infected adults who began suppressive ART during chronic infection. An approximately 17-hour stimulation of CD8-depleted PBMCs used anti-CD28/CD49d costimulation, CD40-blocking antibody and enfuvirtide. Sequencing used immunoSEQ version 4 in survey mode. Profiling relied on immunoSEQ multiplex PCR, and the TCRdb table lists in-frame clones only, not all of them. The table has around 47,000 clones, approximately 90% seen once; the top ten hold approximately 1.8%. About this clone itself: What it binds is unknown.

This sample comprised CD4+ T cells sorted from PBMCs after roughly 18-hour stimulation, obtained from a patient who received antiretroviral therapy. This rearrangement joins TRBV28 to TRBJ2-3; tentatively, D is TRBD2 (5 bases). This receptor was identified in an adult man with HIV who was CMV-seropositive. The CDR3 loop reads CASSLLAATQYF. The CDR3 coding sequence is TGTGCCAGCAGTTTACTAGCAGCTACCCAGTATTTT.